This entry features one T cell receptor beta chain sequence. Its specificity is not known. V lost 0 bases to trimming and J lost 4 bases; unmatched junction nucleotides: 5. CDR3 length: 15 amino acids. The germline CDR1 and CDR2 sequences are MGHRA and YSYEKL. Template switching by 5'RACE produced TCR cDNA, adding a universal primer site and UMIs. Each CDR3 protein is one row after TCRdb ran MiXCR on the 5' RACE reads. Seen here are hundreds of thousands of distinct CDR3 sequences, 17% observed once, and the top ten hold around 16%. The sample comes from a study of T cells after yellow fever vaccination. Study results and caveats: Few clonotypes appeared in both CD4 and CD8 compartments. Once the booster was given, most primary-vaccination clones reappeared, at 95% to 98% for CD4 and around 90% for CD8.

The source was PBMCs, collected more than 4 days after the first yellow fever vaccination. The chain combines TRBV4-1 with TRBJ2-7, with TRBD1 matching over 8 bases. The sequence derives from a man younger than 30 who received the YFV17D yellow fever vaccine. CDR3 sequence (DNA): TGCGCCAGCAGCCAAGATGGGACAGGAGCTTACGAGCAGTACTTC. Protein sequence: CASSQDGTGAYEQYF.